What follows are 2 T cell receptor beta chains derived from one specimen sequenced in a study of blood T cell repertoires in COVID-19. Method: immunoSEQ multiplex PCR; TCRdb's copy keeps in-frame clones and lacks some. The sample holds under 110,000 clones; approximately 84% are singletons and the top ten take 13% to 15%. The material sequenced was peripheral blood. These receptors were collected from an older woman with acute or convalescent COVID-19.

This clone appeared a few times. This chain uses TRBV12-5 with TRBJ2-2, with 13 nucleotides matching TRBD2. V was clipped by 5 bases and J by 4 bases; unmatched bases: 4. The CDR3 runs to 16 residues. Germline CDR1 reads LGHNT; CDR2 reads FRNRAP. The CDR3 bases are TGTGCTAGTGGTCCCGGGACTAGCGGGACCACCGGGGAGCTGTTTTTT. Translation: CASGPGTSGTTGELFF. Supplemented by reference TRBV12-5 and TRBJ2-2, the full variable domain reads DARVTQTPRHKVTEMGQEVTMRCQPILGHNTVFWYRQTMMQGLELLAYFRNRAPLDDSGMPKDRFSAEMPDATLATLKIQPSEPRDSAVYFCASGPGTSGTTGELFFGEGSRLTVL.

This chain uses TRBV4-1 with TRBJ1-5; D remains unclear. CDR1 is MGHRA, CDR2 YSYEKL, per germline. The CDR3 has 18 residues. V was cut by 0 bases and J by 1 base, with 16 bases left in between. The CDR3 here is CASSQEDFGVTSNQPQHF. The CDR3 region has the DNA TGCGCCAGCAGCCAAGAGGACTTTGGGGTCACCAGCAATCAGCCCCAGCATTTT.